The 22 T cell receptor beta chains given below trace back to one sample, sequenced in a study of blood T cells in healthy people across ages. Together with a sample-barcoded 5' primer, a J-beta primer mix was included in a second PCR lasting roughly 6 to 12 cycles. MiXCR was run by TCRdb on the 5' RACE reads, yielding one entry per CDR3 protein. The sample consists of 800,000 to 950,000 distinct CDR3 sequences, 25% to 35% of them appearing once. These data are also associated with another study on T cells of mothers and their children.

Sequenced material: blood. The receptors shown here come from a woman aged 40 to 50 in good health.

This clonotype was detected a few times. One junction end disagrees with the germline gene, perhaps due to a read error. The rearrangement joins TRBV5-1 to TRBJ1-5, with D perhaps TRBD1 (6 bases). The CDR3 runs to 15 residues. Germline values: CDR1 SGHRS, CDR2 YFSETQ. The CDR3 nucleotides are TGCGCCAGCAGCTTGACAGGGTCGGAGTACCAGCCTCAGCATTTT. Encoded protein: CASSLTGSEYQPQHF.

A note on this clonotype: This may be a read error, as it is one base from a much larger clone. The chain is built from TRBV5-4 and TRBJ2-5; 9 bases agree with TRBD1. This CDR3 region has 15 residues. The germline gives CDR1 SGHNT, CDR2 YYREEE (reference sequence). The CDR3 DNA is TGTGCCAACAGCCAACCGACAGGGGGGTGGGAGACCCAGTACTTC. Translating it yields CANSQPTGGWETQYF.

As to this clonotype: A much larger clonotype is one base distant, so this may be a read error. The J gene is TRBJ2-5, the V gene TRBV5-1, with D tentatively TRBD1 or TRBD2 (5 bases each). The CDR3 runs 13 residues. Germline-derived CDR1 and CDR2 are SGHRS and YFSETQ. The V end lost 7 bases, the J end lost 2 bases, and 12 bases lay between the germline ends. CDR3 amino acids: CASGGDSQETQYF. CDR3 DNA sequence: TGCGCCAGCGGGGGAGACAGTCAAGAGACCCAGTACTTC.

The rearrangement uses TRBV30 and TRBJ2-1; 9 positions match TRBD1. This CDR3 has 15 amino acids. Germline-derived CDR1 and CDR2 are GTSNPN and SVGIG (reference sequence). V lost 0 bases, J lost 7 bases, and 7 bases stayed unmatched. The CDR3 spells CAWSVLGQGKNEQFF. In DNA, the CDR3 is TGTGCCTGGAGTGTTTTAGGACAGGGGAAAAATGAGCAGTTCTTC.

The chain recombines TRBV20-1 with TRBJ1-6, with 11 bases fitting TRBD1. The CDR3 has 15 residues. Per the germline V gene, CDR1 is DFQATT and CDR2 is SNEGSKA (reference sequence). Trimming cost V 6 bases and J 6 bases; bases outside gene matches: 7. The CDR3 reads CSARTGTGGNSPLHF. The CDR3 DNA is TGCAGTGCCAGAACCGGGACAGGGGGTAATTCACCCCTCCACTTT.

This clonotype was seen a handful of times. The chain employs TRBV5-8 and TRBJ2-2; possible D gene TRBD2, 6 bases. There are 16 residues in the CDR3. Germline values: CDR1 SGHTS, CDR2 YDEGEE. The ends were cut back, 4 bases at V and 2 bases at J, with 15 bases in the middle. The CDR3 DNA is TGTGCCAGCAGCCTGGATGCGGGGTTTAACACCGGGGAGCTGTTTTTT. Translation: CASSLDAGFNTGELFF.

This clonotype was observed many times. The V gene is TRBV20-1, the J gene TRBJ2-1; 11 bases align to TRBD2. CDR1 is DFQATT, CDR2 SNEGSKA, per germline (reference sequence). The CDR3 covers 16 residues. J gave up 7 bases and V 0 bases, and 8 bases lay outside the gene matches. The CDR3 spells CSARDQASGGRNEQFF. The CDR3 DNA is TGCAGTGCTAGAGATCAGGCTAGCGGGGGGCGAAATGAGCAGTTCTTC.

This chain's CDR3 is CASSLGQGALDEQYF. In DNA form, the CDR3 reads TGTGCCAGCAGCTTAGGACAGGGGGCTCTCGATGAGCAGTACTTC. The rearrangement joins TRBV7-9 to TRBJ2-7, with 10 bases identical to TRBD1. The CDR3 is made up of 15 amino acids. The germline V gene encodes CDR1 SEHNR and CDR2 FQNEAQ (reference sequence). J was trimmed by 7 bases and V by 1 base; bases with no gene match: 7.

This clonotype occurred a few times. V is TRBV6-6 and J is TRBJ1-2; D is unclear. Trimming removed 5 bases from V and 4 bases from J, with 20 bases in between. The germline gives CDR1 MNHNY, CDR2 SVGAGI (reference sequence). This CDR3 spans 16 amino acids. Written as DNA, the CDR3 is TGTGCCAGCAGTCCCGAGGTTGAAGGCTATGGCTATGGCTACACCTTC. As protein: CASSPEVEGYGYGYTF.

This clonotype was recorded many times. The CDR3 region is CASSLGPQGARGYTF. DNA for the CDR3: TGTGCCAGCAGCTTAGGTCCACAGGGGGCAAGGGGCTACACCTTC. The V gene is TRBV7-2, the J gene TRBJ1-2; TRBD1 aligns across 9 bases. With V trimmed by 1 base and J by 8 bases, 8 bases remained unmatched. Germline assignment: CDR1 SGHTA and CDR2 FQGNSA. The CDR3 consists of 15 residues.

J is TRBJ2-1 and V is TRBV15; possibly TRBD2 for D (6 bases). Per germline, CDR1 LNHNV and CDR2 YYDKDF (reference sequence). The CDR3 extends over 18 amino acids. V lost 8 bases and J 3 bases, leaving 26 bases between the germline ends. CDR3 loop: CATGTRPGTREVYNEQFF. CDR3 in DNA: TGTGCCACCGGCACACGTCCCGGGACCAGGGAGGTCTACAATGAGCAGTTCTTC. The full variable domain, its missing parts supplied by reference TRBV15 and TRBJ2-1, is DAMVIQNPRYQVTQFGKPVTLSCSQTLNHNVMYWYQQKSSQAPKLLFHYYDKDFNNEADTPDNFQSRRPNTSFCFLDIRSPGLGDTAMYLCATGTRPGTREVYNEQFFGPGTRLTVL.

This clonotype came up many times. The chain employs TRBV11-2 and TRBJ2-7; D unresolved. The CDR3 length is 14 residues. Trimming removed 7 bases at V and 5 bases at J, with 18 bases between. CDR1 is SGHAT and CDR2 is FQNNGV in the germline V gene. The CDR3 DNA reads TGTGCCAGCAAACCTCGAAGTTCAACCCACGAGCAGTACTTC. This codes for CASKPRSSTHEQYF.

The rearrangement joins TRBV7-6 to TRBJ2-1; the match to TRBD1 covers 10 bases. There are 15 residues in the CDR3. Germline CDR1 is SGHVS and CDR2 is FNYEAQ. V lost 4 bases and J lost 9; bases outside the gene matches: 9. The CDR3 region is CASSSLTGGPAEQFF. CDR3 nucleotide sequence: TGTGCCAGCAGCTCCCTGACAGGGGGCCCAGCTGAGCAGTTCTTC.

This clonotype came up a few times. The chain carries TRBV20-1 and TRBJ2-1, with unresolved D. The CDR3 runs 10 residues. V was pared by 6 bases and J by 10 bases, with 10 bases between. Germline assignment: CDR1 DFQATT and CDR2 SNEGSKA (reference sequence). The CDR3 DNA follows: TGCAGTGCGCGGTGGGCGGAGCAGTTCTTC. Amino acid sequence: CSARWAEQFF.

This clonotype was seen many times. The V gene is TRBV20-1, the J gene TRBJ1-2; D gene unclear. Trimming removed 5 bases at V and 2 bases at J, with 15 bases between. Germline-derived CDR1 and CDR2 are DFQATT and SNEGSKA (reference sequence). The CDR3 runs 14 residues. This chain's CDR3 is CSAVADAGNYGYTF. The CDR3 region has the DNA TGCAGTGCTGTAGCCGACGCGGGAAACTATGGCTACACCTTC.

The gene calls are TRBV28 and TRBJ2-5; D is possibly TRBD2 (5 bases). The germline gives CDR1 MDHEN, CDR2 SYDVKM. There are 16 residues in the CDR3. The V end lost 6 bases, the J end lost 11 bases, and 28 bases lay between the germline ends. In nucleotides, the CDR3 is TGTGCCAGCAGGACCGCGGGCTCCTCGGGGTACAATGAGCAGTACTTC. It yields the protein CASRTAGSSGYNEQYF.

The chain couples TRBV20-1 to TRBJ2-3; D is undetermined. Germline lookup yields CDR1 DFQATT and CDR2 SNEGSKA (reference sequence). The V end lost 3 bases, the J end lost 0 bases, and 7 bases lay between the germline ends. The CDR3 covers 13 residues. The CDR3 sequence is CSARTPSTDTQYF. In nucleotides, the CDR3 is TGCAGTGCTAGGACGCCTAGCACAGATACGCAGTATTTT.

This clonotype appeared a few times. CDR3 DNA sequence: TGTGCCAGCAGTTCGGACAGACCGAACACTGAAGCTTTCTTT. Protein product: CASSSDRPNTEAFF. The gene calls are TRBV6-5 and TRBJ1-1; maybe TRBD1 (6 bases). The CDR3 length is 14 residues. Germline CDR1 MNHEY, CDR2 SVGAGI. The ends were cut back, 4 bases at V and 1 base at J, with 10 bases in the middle.

There are many counts of this clonotype. The J gene is TRBJ2-7, the V gene TRBV20-1, with 9 bases identical to TRBD1. With 4 bases clipped from V and 3 bases from J, the junction kept 4 bases outside the gene matches. There are 13 residues in the CDR3. Germline values: CDR1 DFQATT, CDR2 SNEGSKA (reference sequence). In nucleotides, the CDR3 is TGCAGTGCTAACCCGGGACAGGGCTACGAGCAGTACTTC. This gives the protein CSANPGQGYEQYF.

The rearrangement joins TRBV20-1 to TRBJ1-5, with no clear D. V shed 3 bases and J shed 4 bases, with 13 bases lying between them. The germline V gene has CDR1 DFQATT and CDR2 SNEGSKA (reference sequence). CDR3 length: 14 amino acids. DNA for the CDR3: TGCAGTGCTAGTATGCGGGGAAGGAATCAGCCCCAGCATTTT. Its translation: CSASMRGRNQPQHF.

This chain links TRBV9 with TRBJ1-6; 7 bases match TRBD1. CDR1 and CDR2 from the germline V gene are SGDLS and YYNGEE. The CDR3 has 15 residues. Trimming cost V 3 bases and J 6 bases; bases outside gene matches: 6. The CDR3: CASSARQGINSPLHF. CDR3 bases: TGTGCCAGCAGCGCCAGACAGGGAATTAATTCACCCCTCCACTTT. The full variable domain, in which reference TRBV9 and TRBJ1-6 provide the parts outside the CDR3, is DSGVTQTPKHLITATGQRVTLRCSPRSGDLSVYWYQQSLDQGLQFLIQYYNGEERAKGNILERFSAQQFPDLHSELNLSSLELGDSALYFCASSARQGINSPLHFGNGTRLTVT.

The table lists this clonotype with many counts. Sequence at one end of the junction differs from germline and may be a read error. The chain joins TRBV4-1 to TRBJ2-4; 7 bases line up with TRBD2. The germline V gene has CDR1 MGHRA and CDR2 YSYEKL. CDR3 length: 15 amino acids. The CDR3 protein is CASSQEGLVQNIQYF. For the CDR3, the DNA is TGCGCCAGCAGCCAAGAAGGACTAGTCCAAAACATCCAGTACTTC.